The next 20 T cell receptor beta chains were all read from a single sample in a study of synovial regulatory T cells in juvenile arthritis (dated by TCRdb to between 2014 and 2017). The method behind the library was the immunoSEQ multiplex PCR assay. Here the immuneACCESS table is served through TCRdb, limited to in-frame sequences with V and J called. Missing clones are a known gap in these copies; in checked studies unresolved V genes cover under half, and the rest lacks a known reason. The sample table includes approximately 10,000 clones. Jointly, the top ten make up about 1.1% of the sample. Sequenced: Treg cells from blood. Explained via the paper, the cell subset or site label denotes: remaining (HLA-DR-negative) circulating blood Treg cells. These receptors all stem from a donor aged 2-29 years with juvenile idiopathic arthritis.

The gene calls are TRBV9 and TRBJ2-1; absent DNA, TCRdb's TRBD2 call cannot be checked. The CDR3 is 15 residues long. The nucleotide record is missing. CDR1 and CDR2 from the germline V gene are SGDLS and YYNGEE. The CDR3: CASSIAGGSYNEQFF.

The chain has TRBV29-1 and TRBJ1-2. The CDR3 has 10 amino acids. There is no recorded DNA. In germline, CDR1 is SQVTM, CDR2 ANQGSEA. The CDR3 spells CSVDESGYTF. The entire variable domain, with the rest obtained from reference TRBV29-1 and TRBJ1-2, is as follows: SAVISQKPSRDICQRGTSLTIQCQVDSQVTMMFWYRQQPGQSLTLIATANQGSEATYESGFVIDKFPISRPNLTFSTLTVSNMSPEDSSIYLCSVDESGYTFGSGTRLTVV.

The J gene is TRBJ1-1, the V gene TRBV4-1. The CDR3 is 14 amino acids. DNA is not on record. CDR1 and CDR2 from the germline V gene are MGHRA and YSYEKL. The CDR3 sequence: CASSPGPKDTEAFF.

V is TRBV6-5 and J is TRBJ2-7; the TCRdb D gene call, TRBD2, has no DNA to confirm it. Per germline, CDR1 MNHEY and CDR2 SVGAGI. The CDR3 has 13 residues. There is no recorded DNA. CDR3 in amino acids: CASSYAENYEQYF.

The CDR3 reads CASSLGVGGQTYGYTF. The chain combines TRBV5-1 with TRBJ1-2; TCRdb calls TRBD1, which cannot be checked without DNA. Germline CDR1 SGHRS, CDR2 YFSETQ. There are 16 residues in the CDR3. This entry has no DNA.

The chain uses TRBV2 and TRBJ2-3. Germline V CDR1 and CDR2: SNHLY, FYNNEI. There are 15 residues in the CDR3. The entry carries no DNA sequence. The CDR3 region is CASTKRGPSRDTQYF. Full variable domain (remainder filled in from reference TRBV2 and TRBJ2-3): EPEVTQTPSHQVTQMGQEVILRCVPISNHLYFYWYRQILGQKVEFLVSFYNNEISEKSEIFDDQFSVERPDGSNFTLKIRSTKLEDSAMYFCASTKRGPSRDTQYFGPGTRLTVL.

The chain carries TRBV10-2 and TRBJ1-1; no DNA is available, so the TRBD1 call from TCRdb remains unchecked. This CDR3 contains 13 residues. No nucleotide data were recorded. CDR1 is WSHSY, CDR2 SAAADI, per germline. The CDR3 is CASSENRDTEAFF.

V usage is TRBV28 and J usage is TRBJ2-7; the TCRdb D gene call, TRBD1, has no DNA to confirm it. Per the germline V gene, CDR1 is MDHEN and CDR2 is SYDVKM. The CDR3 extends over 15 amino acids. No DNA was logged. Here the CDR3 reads CASSLLPGQTYEQYF.

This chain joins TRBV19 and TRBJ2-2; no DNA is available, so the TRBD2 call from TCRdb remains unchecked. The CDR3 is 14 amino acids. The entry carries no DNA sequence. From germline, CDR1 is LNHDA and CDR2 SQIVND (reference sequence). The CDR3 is CASSIGPGTGELFF.

The CDR3 sequence: CASSPPVREDKNIQYF. The chain links TRBV18 to TRBJ2-4; lacking DNA, the TRBD1 call made by TCRdb goes unchecked. Germline values: CDR1 KGHSH, CDR2 LQKENI. The CDR3 runs to 16 residues. There is no recorded DNA. Full variable domain (rest looked up from reference TRBV18 and TRBJ2-4): NAGVMQNPRHLVRRRGQEARLRCSPMKGHSHVYWYRQLPEEGLKFMVYLQKENIIDESGMPKERFSAEFPKEGPSILRIQQVVRGDSAAYFCASSPPVREDKNIQYFGAGTRLSVL.

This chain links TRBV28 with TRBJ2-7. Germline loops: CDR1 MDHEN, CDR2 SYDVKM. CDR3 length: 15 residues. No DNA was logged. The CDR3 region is CASSSTGTFATMQYF.

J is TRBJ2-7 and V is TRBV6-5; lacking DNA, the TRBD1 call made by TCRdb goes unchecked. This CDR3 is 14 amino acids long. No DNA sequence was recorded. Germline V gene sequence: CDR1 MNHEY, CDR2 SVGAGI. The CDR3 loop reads CASRWDRASHEQYF.

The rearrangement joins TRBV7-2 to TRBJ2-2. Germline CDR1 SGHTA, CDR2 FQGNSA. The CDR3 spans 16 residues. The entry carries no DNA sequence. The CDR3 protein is CASRDRTRMRTGELFF. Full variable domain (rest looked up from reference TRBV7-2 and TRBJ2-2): GAGVSQSPSNKVTEKGKDVELRCDPISGHTALYWYRQSLGQGLEFLIYFQGNSAPDKSGLPSDRFSAERTGGSVSTLTIQRTQQEDSAVYLCASRDRTRMRTGELFFGEGSRLTVL.

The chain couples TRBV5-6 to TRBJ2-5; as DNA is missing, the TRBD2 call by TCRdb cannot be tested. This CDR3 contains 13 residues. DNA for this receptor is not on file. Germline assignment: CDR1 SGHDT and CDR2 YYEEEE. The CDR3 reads CASSWPGGETQYF.

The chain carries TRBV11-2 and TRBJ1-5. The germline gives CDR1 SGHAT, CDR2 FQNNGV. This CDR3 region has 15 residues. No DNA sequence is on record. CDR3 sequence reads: CASSPLLGSNQPQHF.

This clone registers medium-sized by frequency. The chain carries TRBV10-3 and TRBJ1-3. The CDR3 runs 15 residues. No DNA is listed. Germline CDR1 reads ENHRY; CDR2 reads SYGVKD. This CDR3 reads CAISGVGFSGNTIYF.

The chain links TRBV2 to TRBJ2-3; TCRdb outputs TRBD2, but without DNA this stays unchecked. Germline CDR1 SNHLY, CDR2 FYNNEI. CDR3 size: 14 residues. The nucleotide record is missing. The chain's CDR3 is CASTGGRATDTQYF. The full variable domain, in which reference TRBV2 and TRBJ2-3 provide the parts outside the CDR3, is EPEVTQTPSHQVTQMGQEVILRCVPISNHLYFYWYRQILGQKVEFLVSFYNNEISEKSEIFDDQFSVERPDGSNFTLKIRSTKLEDSAMYFCASTGGRATDTQYFGPGTRLTVL.

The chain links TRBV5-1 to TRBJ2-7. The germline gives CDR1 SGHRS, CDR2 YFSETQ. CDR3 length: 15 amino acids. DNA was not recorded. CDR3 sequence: CASSSRLHSSYEQYF.

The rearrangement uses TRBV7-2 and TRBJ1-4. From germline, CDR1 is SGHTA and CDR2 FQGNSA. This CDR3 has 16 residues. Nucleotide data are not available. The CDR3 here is CASSLGFGGTNEKLFF.

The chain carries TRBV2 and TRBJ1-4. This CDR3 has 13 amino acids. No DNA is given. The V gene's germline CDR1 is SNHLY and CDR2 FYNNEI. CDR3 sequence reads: CASSVGTYEKLFF.